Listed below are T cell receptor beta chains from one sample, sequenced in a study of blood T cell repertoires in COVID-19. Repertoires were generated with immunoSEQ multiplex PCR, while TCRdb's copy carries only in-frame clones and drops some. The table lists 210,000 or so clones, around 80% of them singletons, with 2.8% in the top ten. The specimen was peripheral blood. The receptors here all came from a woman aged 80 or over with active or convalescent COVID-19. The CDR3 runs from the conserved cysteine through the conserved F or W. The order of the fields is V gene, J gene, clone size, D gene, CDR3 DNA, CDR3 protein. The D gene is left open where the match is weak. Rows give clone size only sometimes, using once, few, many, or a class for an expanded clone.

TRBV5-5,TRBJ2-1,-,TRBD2,TGTGCCAGCAGCTTGGACGGGACTAGCGGACCCTACAATGAGCAGTTCTTC,CASSLDGTSGPYNEQFF
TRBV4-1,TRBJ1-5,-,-,TGCGCCAGCAGCCAATGGCAGTATAGCAATCAGCCCCAGCATTTT,CASSQWQYSNQPQHF
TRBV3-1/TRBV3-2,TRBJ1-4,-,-,TGTGCCAGCAGCCCCCAAGGAGTAGGTGAAAAACTGTTTTTT,CASSPQGVGEKLFF
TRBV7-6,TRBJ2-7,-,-,TGTGCCAGCAGCCCACAAGGGGGGGCCGAGCAGTACTTC,CASSPQGGAEQYF
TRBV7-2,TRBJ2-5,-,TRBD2,TGTGCCAGCAGCTTAGCGGGACTAGCTCGAGAGACCCAGTACTTC,CASSLAGLARETQYF
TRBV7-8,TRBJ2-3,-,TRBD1,TGTGCCAGCAGCCAAGACAGGGGGCATGGAGATACGCAGTATTTT,CASSQDRGHGDTQYF
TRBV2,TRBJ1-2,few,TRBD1,TGTGCCAGCAGTGTCCAAAGGGACAGGGGGTACACCTTC,CASSVQRDRGYTF
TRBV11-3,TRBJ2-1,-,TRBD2,TGTGCCAGCAGCTCGGGACTAGCGGGGGTTGTCAATGAGCAGTTCTTC,CASSSGLAGVVNEQFF
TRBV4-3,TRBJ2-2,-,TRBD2,TGCGCCAGCAGCCAAGTTGTCGGGGAGGGCACCGGGGAGCTGTTTTTT,CASSQVVGEGTGELFF
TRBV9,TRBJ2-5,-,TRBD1,TGTGCCAGCAGCGCTCCGGGACAGGGGGGACAAGAGACCCAGTACTTC,CASSAPGQGGQETQYF
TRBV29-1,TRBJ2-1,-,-,TGCAGCGGCCGGGAATGGGCGGGCTCCTACAATGAGCAGTTCTTC,CSGREWAGSYNEQFF
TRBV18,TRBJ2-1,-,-,TGTGCCAGCTCACCATCTAGACTACCCCCGGATGAGCAGTTCTTC,CASSPSRLPPDEQFF
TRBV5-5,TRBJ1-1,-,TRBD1,TGTGCCAGCAGCTGGGGGGACAGGGTGAACACTGAAGCTTTCTTT,CASSWGDRVNTEAFF
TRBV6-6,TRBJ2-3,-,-,TGTGCCACCACAGACGCATCGCCCCCATTCTTTCAGTATTTT,CATTDASPPFFQYF
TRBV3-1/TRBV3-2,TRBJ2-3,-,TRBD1,TGTGCCAGCAGCCAAGATCGTTCGGGACAGGTGAGCACAGATACGCAGTATTTT,CASSQDRSGQVSTDTQYF
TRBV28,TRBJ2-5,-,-,TGTGCCAGCAGTAACGGAAGGGGGAGGGCAGAGACCCAGTACTTC,CASSNGRGRAETQYF
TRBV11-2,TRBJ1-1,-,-,TGTGCCAGCAGCTTCCAGGGAAGAAGGACTGAAGCTTTCTTT,CASSFQGRRTEAFF
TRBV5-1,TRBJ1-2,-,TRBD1,TGCGCCAGCAGCCCGGGGGACAGCTCTAACTATGGCTACACCTTC,CASSPGDSSNYGYTF
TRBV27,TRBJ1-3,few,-,TGTGCCAGCAGGCGGTCGGGCTCTGGAAACACCATATATTTT,CASRRSGSGNTIYF
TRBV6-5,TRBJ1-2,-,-,TGTGCCAGCACGGTCAACGGTAACTATGGCTACACCTTC,CASTVNGNYGYTF
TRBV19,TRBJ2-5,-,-,TGTGCCAGTAGTTCCGGGACATCGATCAGGCAGTACTTC,CASSSGTSIRQYF
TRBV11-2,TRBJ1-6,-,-,TGTGCCAGCAGTTCCATAGCACTCGACCCCTATAATTCACCCCTCCACTTT,CASSSIALDPYNSPLHF